Below are 9 T cell receptor beta chains sequenced from a single sample in a study of T cell repertoires in cytomegalovirus infection. TCRdb analysed the reads with MiXCR anew, one entry per CDR3 protein. The profile shows 200,000 to 250,000 distinct CDR3 sequences, approximately 7% of them singletons. The sequenced sample consisted of PBMCs. These receptors came from a human donor in good health (CMV status not recorded). Some clones in this sample may be carry-over from other donors' samples.

This clonotype showed up many times. V gene TRBV20-1 combines with J gene TRBJ2-1, with 12 bases identical to TRBD2. Germline V gene data show CDR1 as DFQATT and CDR2 as SNEGSKA (reference sequence). The CDR3 is made up of 18 amino acids. The ends lost 5 bases at V and 3 bases at J; junction bases unmatched: 14. DNA of the CDR3: TGCAGTGCTCCCCCCGCTAGCGGGGGGGCTGGGAACTACAATGAGCAGTTCTTC. Translation gives CSAPPASGGAGNYNEQFF.

This clonotype has ten or more counts. The chain combines TRBV10-3 with TRBJ1-5, with a tentative D call TRBD1 (6 bases). Germline loops: CDR1 ENHRY, CDR2 SYGVKD. Trimming left V 7 bases short and J 1 base short, with 8 bases between. The CDR3 is made up of 13 amino acids. The CDR3 sequence: CAITGDSNQPQHF. The CDR3 DNA is TGTGCCATCACAGGGGACAGCAATCAGCCCCAGCATTTT.

This clonotype was detected ten times or more. J is TRBJ1-6 and V is TRBV7-9; D gene uncertain. Germline loops: CDR1 SEHNR, CDR2 FQNEAQ (reference sequence). CDR3 length: 15 residues. V was cut by 1 base and J by 7 bases, with 11 bases left in between. This chain's CDR3 is CASSLDGSENSPLHF. CDR3 sequence (DNA): TGTGCCAGCAGCTTAGACGGGAGCGAAAATTCACCCCTCCACTTT. Drawing the rest from reference TRBV7-9 and TRBJ1-6, the complete variable domain is DTGVSQNPRHKITKRGQNVTFRCDPISEHNRLYWYRQTLGQGPEFLTYFQNEAQLEKSRLLSDRFSAERPKGSFSTLEIQRTEQGDSAMYLCASSLDGSENSPLHFGNGTRLTVT.

This clonotype was observed many times. The J gene is TRBJ2-2, the V gene TRBV10-3, with 8 positions matching TRBD2. V lost 9 bases to trimming and J lost 4 bases; unmatched junction nucleotides: 7. Germline V CDR1 and CDR2: ENHRY, SYGVKD. The CDR3 totals 14 residues. CDR3: CAIAGGEGTGELFF. CDR3 coding DNA: TGTGCCATTGCCGGGGGGGAAGGCACCGGGGAGCTGTTTTTT.

This clonotype was recorded many times. The gene calls are TRBV6-5 and TRBJ1-1; D is ambiguous. Germline V gene data show CDR1 as MNHEY and CDR2 as SVGAGI. The CDR3 sequence is 15 residues long. V shed 4 bases and J shed 1 base, with 13 bases lying between them. In nucleotides, the CDR3 is TGTGCCAGCAGTTCTGAATCTTGGGGGAACACTGAAGCTTTCTTT. It is translated as CASSSESWGNTEAFF.

There are many counts of this clonotype. The CDR3 region is CASSLGPANRYGYTF. The CDR3 DNA is TGTGCCAGCAGCTTAGGGCCGGCAAACCGCTATGGCTACACCTTC. This chain connects TRBV7-2 to TRBJ1-2; D gene uncertain. V was pared by 1 base and J by 4 bases, with 13 bases between. CDR3 length: 15 residues. CDR1 SGHTA and CDR2 FQGNSA come from the germline V gene.

This clonotype was observed at least ten times. The chain couples TRBV14 to TRBJ2-1; 10 bases align to TRBD1. The length of the CDR3 is 15 residues. Per the germline V gene, CDR1 is SGHDN and CDR2 is FVKESK. Unmatched junction bases numbered 5, after V lost 3 bases and J lost 6 bases. Here the CDR3 reads CASSQRQGAGNEQFF. Here the CDR3 DNA reads TGTGCCAGCAGCCAGAGACAGGGGGCGGGCAATGAGCAGTTCTTC. Using reference TRBV14 and TRBJ2-1 for the parts outside the CDR3, the full variable domain is EAGVTQFPSHSVIEKGQTVTLRCDPISGHDNLYWYRRVMGKEIKFLLHFVKESKQDESGMPNNRFLAERTGGTYSTLKVQPAELEDSGVYFCASSQRQGAGNEQFFGPGTRLTVL.

This clonotype was picked up a small number of times. One end of the junction varies from germline; a read error may be responsible. This chain links TRBV20-1 with TRBJ1-2; 9 nucleotides match TRBD1. CDR3 length: 14 residues. Germline loops: CDR1 DFQATT, CDR2 SNEGSKA (reference sequence). CDR3 sequence reads: CSASGDRGNYGYTF. The CDR3, as DNA: TGCAGCGCTAGCGGCGACAGGGGGAACTATGGCTACACCTTC.

This clonotype showed up many times. This chain's CDR3 is CASSYSRDSGANVLTF. The CDR3 region has the DNA TGTGCCAGCAGTTACTCCCGAGACTCTGGGGCCAACGTCCTGACTTTC. The V gene is TRBV6-2 or TRBV6-3, the J gene TRBJ2-6; D ambiguous. This CDR3 has 16 residues. V was clipped by 0 bases and J by 0 bases, with 6 bases between them. Germline CDR1 is MNHEY and CDR2 is SVGEGT.